This T cell receptor beta chain was captured by sequencing in a study of PD-L1 blockade in urothelial cancer. Study-wide background: Administration of atezolizumab to patients began at some point between 2013 and 2015, at 1,200 mg intravenously every 3 weeks. Between 0 and 3 chemotherapy regimens preceded treatment for each patient. T cells numbered a median of roughly 150,000 in the blood samples.

Synthetic TCR analog templates were spiked into all PCRs individually. Repertoires were generated with immunoSEQ multiplex PCR, while TCRdb's copy carries only in-frame clones and drops some. The sample contains approximately 37,000 clones, approximately 82% of which appear only once. The CDR3 has 15 amino acids. Germline V CDR1 and CDR2: SGHRS, YFSETQ. V lost 3 bases and J lost 5; bases outside the gene matches: 7. The origin of this receptor is a man between 60 and 75 years old with urothelial cancer. V usage is TRBV5-1 and J usage is TRBJ2-3, with 9 bases aligning to TRBD2. Sequencing used PBMCs, obtained around atezolizumab (anti-PD-L1) treatment. As DNA, the CDR3 is TGCGCCAGCAGCTCCCCCGGCGGGGGGGTAGATACGCAGTATTTT. Its protein is CASSSPGGGVDTQYF.